This T cell receptor beta chain was identified in a study of blood T cell repertoires in COVID-19. Study at large: Whether acute or convalescent, the COVID-19 samples came from the United States, Italy and Spain. T cells, B-cell-depleted T cells, or PBMCs provided the cDNA or gDNA that served as material.

Enrollees, about 18 to 90 years old, lived in approximately 25 US areas. TCRdb keeps only in-frame clones here, not all; method: immunoSEQ multiplex PCR. The table lists 150,000 to 200,000 clones, more than 65% of them singletons. J gave up 1 base and V 0 bases, and 7 bases lay outside the gene matches. The CDR3 is made up of 17 amino acids. The germline V gene encodes CDR1 MGHDK and CDR2 SYGVNS. Sequencing was carried out using PBMCs or T cells enriched from blood (not recorded which). The chain employs TRBV25-1 and TRBJ1-1; 8 bases match TRBD1. The source is a woman in her forties or fifties with acute COVID-19. The CDR3 DNA reads TGTGCCAGCAGTGAATATTCCTGGACAGGGAGGAACACTGAAGCTTTCTTT. This encodes CASSEYSWTGRNTEAFF.